The T cell receptor beta chain described here comes from a study of OX40 agonist ivuxolimab in advanced cancers. Findings and caveats of the study: What antigens the expanded peripheral T cells recognized was never established.

Data came from immunoSEQ multiplex PCR; TCRdb stores just in-frame clones and leaves some out. This sample has 35,000 to 40,000 clones, with 88% found just once. Concerning this clone itself: Its specificity is not known.

CDR3 size: 14 residues. V lost 3 bases and J lost 3, with 10 bases in between. Per the germline V gene, CDR1 is LNHDA and CDR2 is SQIVND (reference sequence). This sequence joins TRBV19 and TRBJ2-3; maybe TRBD2 (5 bases). The material was CD4+ or CD8+ T cells sorted from blood, obtained in a trial of the OX40 agonist ivuxolimab. This receptor was obtained from an adult with an advanced solid tumor such as melanoma, head and neck, liver or kidney cancer. The DNA of the CDR3 is TGTGCCAGTAGTATCCCGGACTTTACAGATACGCAGTATTTT. It yields the protein CASSIPDFTDTQYF.